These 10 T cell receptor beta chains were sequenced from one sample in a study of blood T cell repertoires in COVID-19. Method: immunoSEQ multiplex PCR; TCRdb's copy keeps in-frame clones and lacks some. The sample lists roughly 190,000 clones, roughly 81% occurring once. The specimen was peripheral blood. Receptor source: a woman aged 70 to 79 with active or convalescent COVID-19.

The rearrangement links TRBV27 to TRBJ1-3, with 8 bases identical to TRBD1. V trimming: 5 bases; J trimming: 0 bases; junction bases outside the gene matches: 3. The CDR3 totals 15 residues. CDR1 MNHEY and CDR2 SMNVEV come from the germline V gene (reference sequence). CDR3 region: CASSRQGSSGNTIYF. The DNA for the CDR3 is TGTGCCAGCAGTCGACAGGGGTCCTCTGGAAACACCATATATTTT.

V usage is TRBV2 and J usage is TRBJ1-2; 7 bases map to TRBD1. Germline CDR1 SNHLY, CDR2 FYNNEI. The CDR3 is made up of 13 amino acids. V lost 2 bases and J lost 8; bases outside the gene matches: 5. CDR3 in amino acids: CASSERQGNGYTF. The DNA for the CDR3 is TGTGCCAGCAGTGAACGACAGGGTAACGGCTACACCTTC.

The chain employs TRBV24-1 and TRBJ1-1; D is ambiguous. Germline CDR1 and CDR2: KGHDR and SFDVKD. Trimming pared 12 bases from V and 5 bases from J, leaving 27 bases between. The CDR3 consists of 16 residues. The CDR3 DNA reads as TGTGCCTCTAAATCGGGTATCCTCCAACCTCGGACTGAAGCTTTCTTT. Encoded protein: CASKSGILQPRTEAFF.

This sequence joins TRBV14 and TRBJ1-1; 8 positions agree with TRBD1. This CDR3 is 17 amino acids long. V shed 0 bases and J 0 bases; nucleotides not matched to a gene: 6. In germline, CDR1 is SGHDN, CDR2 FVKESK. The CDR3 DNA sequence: TGTGCCAGCAGCCAAGACGGGACAGGACGGATGAACACTGAAGCTTTCTTT. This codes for CASSQDGTGRMNTEAFF.

The CDR3 DNA reads as TGTGCCAGCAGCTTCCAGGCGCTCACTGAGCAGTTCTTC. It translates to CASSFQALTEQFF. The chain carries TRBV7-3 and TRBJ2-1; D unclear. V lost 3 bases and J lost 9, with 12 bases in between. The CDR3 has 13 amino acids. Germline lookup yields CDR1 SGHTA and CDR2 FQGTGA. The complete variable domain, with remaining parts taken from reference TRBV7-3 and TRBJ2-1, reads GAGVSQTPSNKVTEKGKYVELRCDPISGHTALYWYRQSLGQGPEFLIYFQGTGAADDSGLPNDRFFAVRPEGSVSTLKIQRTERGDSAVYLCASSFQALTEQFFGPGTRLTVL.

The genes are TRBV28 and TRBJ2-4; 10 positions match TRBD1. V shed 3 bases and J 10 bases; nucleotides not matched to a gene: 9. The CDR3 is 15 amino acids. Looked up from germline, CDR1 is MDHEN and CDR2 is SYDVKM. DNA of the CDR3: TGTGCCAGCAGTTTCTATCGGGACAGGGGACCTATTCAGTACTTC. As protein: CASSFYRDRGPIQYF.

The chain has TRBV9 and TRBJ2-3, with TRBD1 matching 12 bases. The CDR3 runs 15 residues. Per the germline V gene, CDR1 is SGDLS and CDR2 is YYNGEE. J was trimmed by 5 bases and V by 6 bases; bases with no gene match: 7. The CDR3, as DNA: TGTGCCAGCACCCCCGGGACAGGGGGCGGAGATACGCAGTATTTT. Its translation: CASTPGTGGGDTQYF.

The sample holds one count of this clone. The CDR3 DNA is TGTGCCAGCAGCTTAACAGGACAGGGGGCTTGGGAGACCCAGTACTTC. Amino acids: CASSLTGQGAWETQYF. The J gene is TRBJ2-5, the V gene TRBV7-2, with TRBD1 matching 11 bases. The junction had 7 bases not matched to a gene; V was cut back by 2 bases and J by 5 bases. This CDR3 spans 16 amino acids. Germline CDR1 reads SGHTA; CDR2 reads FQGNSA. Combining the CDR3 with reference TRBV7-2 and TRBJ2-5 gives the whole variable domain GAGVSQSPSNKVTEKGKDVELRCDPISGHTALYWYRQSLGQGLEFLIYFQGNSAPDKSGLPSDRFSAERTGGSVSTLTIQRTQQEDSAVYLCASSLTGQGAWETQYFGPGTRLLVL.

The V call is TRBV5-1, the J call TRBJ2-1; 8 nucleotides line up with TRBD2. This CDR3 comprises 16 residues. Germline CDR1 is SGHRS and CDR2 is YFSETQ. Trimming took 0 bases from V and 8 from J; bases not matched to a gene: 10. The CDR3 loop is CASSLALAGGGDEQFF. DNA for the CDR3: TGCGCCAGCAGCTTGGCCCTGGCGGGAGGAGGTGATGAGCAGTTCTTC.

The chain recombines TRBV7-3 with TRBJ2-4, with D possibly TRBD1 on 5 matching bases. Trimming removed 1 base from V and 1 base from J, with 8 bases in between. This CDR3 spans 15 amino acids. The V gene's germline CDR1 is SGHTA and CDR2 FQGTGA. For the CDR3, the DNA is TGTGCCAGCAGCTTAATCAGGGCGGCCAAAAACATTCAGTACTTC. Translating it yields CASSLIRAAKNIQYF.